The 6 T cell receptor beta chains given below trace back to one sample, sequenced in a study of vaccination effects on CD4 cells after COVID-19. At the end of less than 12 days of culture, CD4+ T cells were isolated. Antigen specificity for these receptors is unknown. Profiling relied on immunoSEQ multiplex PCR, and the TCRdb table lists in-frame clones only, not all of them. The sample holds about 66,000 clones, just over 70% seen once. The source was CD4+ T cells from PBMCs cultured without peptide, collected before COVID-19 vaccination. These receptors all come from a human donor who had a prior SARS-CoV-2 infection.

V usage is TRBV2 and J usage is TRBJ2-1; D is possibly TRBD1 (6 bases). Per the germline V gene, CDR1 is SNHLY and CDR2 is FYNNEI. The V and J ends lost 11 bases and 4 bases respectively, with 18 bases between them. The length of the CDR3 is 14 residues. This CDR3 is CAGTRAMVYNEQFF. As DNA, the CDR3 is TGTGCCGGGACACGGGCTATGGTTTACAATGAGCAGTTCTTC.

This clone was seen once. The chain couples TRBV28 to TRBJ1-3, with no clear D. V lost 5 bases and J 0 bases, leaving 11 bases between the germline ends. Germline V gene sequence: CDR1 MDHEN, CDR2 SYDVKM. This CDR3 contains 15 residues. The CDR3 reads CASSQGSFSGNTIYF. As DNA, the CDR3 is TGTGCCAGCAGTCAAGGGTCCTTCTCTGGAAACACCATATATTTT. The entire variable domain, with the rest obtained from reference TRBV28 and TRBJ1-3, is as follows: DVKVTQSSRYLVKRTGEKVFLECVQDMDHENMFWYRQDPGLGLRLIYFSYDVKMKEKGDIPEGYSVSREKKERFSLILESASTNQTSMYLCASSQGSFSGNTIYFGEGSWLTVV.

This chain links TRBV2 with TRBJ1-2, with a weak D call TRBD1 (5 bases). This CDR3 is 15 amino acids long. The germline gives CDR1 SNHLY, CDR2 FYNNEI. V lost 1 base and J 3 bases, leaving 12 bases between the germline ends. CDR3: CASSEEMTADYGYTF. As DNA, the CDR3 is TGTGCCAGCAGTGAAGAAATGACAGCCGACTATGGCTACACCTTC.

V and J are TRBV2 and TRBJ1-1; the D is unclear. Trimming pared 8 bases from V and 4 bases from J, leaving 11 bases between. CDR3 length: 12 amino acids. CDR1 is SNHLY and CDR2 is FYNNEI in the germline V gene. DNA for the CDR3: TGTGCCAGCCATCGGGCTTTCACTGAAGCTTTCTTT. Its protein is CASHRAFTEAFF.

The rearrangement links TRBV3-1 (or the pseudogene TRBV3-2) to TRBJ1-1, with D unresolved. V lost 6 bases to trimming and J lost 9 bases, with 20 bases between them. Germline assignment: CDR1 LGHDT and CDR2 YNNKEL (reference sequence). CDR3 size: 14 residues. Here the CDR3 reads CASSPLLLLGQAFF. The CDR3 DNA reads as TGTGCCAGCAGTCCACTTCTCCTGCTGGGCCAAGCTTTCTTT.

The chain recombines TRBV9 with TRBJ1-2; D unclear. The CDR3 is made up of 16 amino acids. Deletions cut 4 bases from V and 2 bases from J, with 18 bases between. The germline V gene encodes CDR1 SGDLS and CDR2 YYNGEE. CDR3: CASSRRAHGVNYGYTF. CDR3 nucleotide sequence: TGTGCCAGCAGCCGGAGGGCCCATGGGGTGAACTATGGCTACACCTTC.